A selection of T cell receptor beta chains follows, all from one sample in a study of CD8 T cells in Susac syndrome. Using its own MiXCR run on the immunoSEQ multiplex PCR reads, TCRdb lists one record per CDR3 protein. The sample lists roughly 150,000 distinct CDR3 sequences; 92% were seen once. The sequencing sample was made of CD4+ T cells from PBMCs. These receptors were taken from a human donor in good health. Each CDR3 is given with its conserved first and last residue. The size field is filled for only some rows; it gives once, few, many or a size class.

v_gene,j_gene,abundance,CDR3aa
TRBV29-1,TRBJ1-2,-,CSVGDPGTGWNF
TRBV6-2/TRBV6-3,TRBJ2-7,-,CASSPQSPYEQYF
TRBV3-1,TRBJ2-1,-,CASSQGYAEVHGEQFF
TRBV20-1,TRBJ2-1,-,CSAREGPDNEQFF
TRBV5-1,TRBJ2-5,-,CASSSSGRAQETQYF
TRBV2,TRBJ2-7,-,CASSATGRPGEQYF
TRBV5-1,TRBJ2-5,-,CASSPGTARETQYF
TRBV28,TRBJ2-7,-,CASSLTGLAGEYEQYF
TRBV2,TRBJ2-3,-,CASTIRGDTQYF
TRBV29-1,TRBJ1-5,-,CSVETGSNQPQHF
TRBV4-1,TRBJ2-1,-,CASSQETNPYNEQFF
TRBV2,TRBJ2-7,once,CASSVSGVEYF
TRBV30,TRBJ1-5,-,CAWSVRGNQPQHF
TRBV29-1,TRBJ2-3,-,CSAIRRQGTADTQYF
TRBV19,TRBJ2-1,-,CASSSLAASYNEQFF
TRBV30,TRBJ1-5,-,CAWSTGWTQPQHF
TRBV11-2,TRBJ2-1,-,CASSPGTSGGSQFF
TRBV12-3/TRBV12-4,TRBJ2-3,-,CASSPADTQYF
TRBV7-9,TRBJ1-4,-,CASSLGGTTNEKLFF
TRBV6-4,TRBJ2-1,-,CASSDSLEITVNEQFF
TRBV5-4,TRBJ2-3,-,CASSPTTSGTSDTQYF
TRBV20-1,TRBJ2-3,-,CSATRNRASTDTQYF
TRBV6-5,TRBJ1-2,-,CASSPGRKYGYTF
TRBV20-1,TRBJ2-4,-,CSAEDRGNIQYF
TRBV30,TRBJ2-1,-,CAWKEARGYEQFF
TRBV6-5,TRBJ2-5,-,CASTHSGIQETQYF
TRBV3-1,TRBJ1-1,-,CASSRSGEGAEAFF
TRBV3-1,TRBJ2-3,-,CASSQTRRLSTDTQYF
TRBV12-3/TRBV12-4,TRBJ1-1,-,CASSLLKGSVGTEAFF
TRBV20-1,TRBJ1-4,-,CSAGRTAGTEKLFF
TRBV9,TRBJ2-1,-,CASSPTSSLYNEQFF
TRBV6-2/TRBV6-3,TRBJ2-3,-,CASSTHSGSDTQYF
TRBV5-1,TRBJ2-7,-,CASSWLAGGSYEQYF
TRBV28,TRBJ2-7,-,CASSLAGTGAGEQYF
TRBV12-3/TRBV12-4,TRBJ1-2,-,CASSGPTGVYGYTF
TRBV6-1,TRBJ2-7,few,CASTPRLAGPYEQHF
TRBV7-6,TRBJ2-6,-,CASSLEAGANVLTF
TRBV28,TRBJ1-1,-,CASSSPPSTEAFF
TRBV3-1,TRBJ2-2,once,CASSLTQGQNTGELFF
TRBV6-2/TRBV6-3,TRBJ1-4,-,CASGLEYEKLFF
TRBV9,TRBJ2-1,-,CASSFQGGSYNEQFF
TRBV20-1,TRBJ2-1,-,CSAGPGLADNEQFF
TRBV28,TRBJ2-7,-,CATRTDRGINEQYF
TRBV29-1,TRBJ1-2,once,CSVVGGRGGGYTF
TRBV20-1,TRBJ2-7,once,CSARLAGGIGQYF
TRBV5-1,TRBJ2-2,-,CASSFGQGANTGELFF
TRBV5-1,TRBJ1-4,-,CASSLEAGPGEKLFF
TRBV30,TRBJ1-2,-,CAWGTTYGYTF
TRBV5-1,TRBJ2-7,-,CASSRATVAEQYF
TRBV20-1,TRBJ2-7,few,CSAEGRGAYEQYF
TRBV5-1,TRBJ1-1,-,CASSLGSGGAEAFF
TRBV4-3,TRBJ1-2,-,CASSQVLGDRSFYGYTF
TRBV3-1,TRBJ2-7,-,CASTRSLAGLEQYF
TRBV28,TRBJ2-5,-,CASSPTVGRLGLTQYF